The rows below give T cell receptor beta chains drawn from one sample of a study of shared clonotypes between healthy human individuals. Profiling relied on immunoSEQ multiplex PCR, and the TCRdb table lists in-frame clones only, not all of them. The table lists over 750,000 clones, around 96% of them singletons, with around 0.21% in the top ten. Sample: naive CD8+ T cells sorted from blood. Receptor source: a man aged 30 to 45 in good health. CDR3s include the opening cysteine and the closing phenylalanine or tryptophan. Fields, in order: V gene, CDR3 protein.

V gene: TRBV11-2; CDR3 protein: CASSSVFSGRARNEQFF
V gene: TRBV6-5; CDR3 protein: CASSYSNRLDNEQFF
V gene: TRBV10-2; CDR3 protein: CASSEKAGGNRRNYEQYF
V gene: TRBV27; CDR3 protein: CASSPKGGDEQFF
V gene: TRBV19; CDR3 protein: CASSSTTGFYEQYF
V gene: TRBV7-6; CDR3 protein: CASSPESVQETQYF
V gene: TRBV13; CDR3 protein: CASRPRDSSSYEQYF
V gene: TRBV7-9; CDR3 protein: CASSLNVRVGGEQYF
V gene: TRBV19; CDR3 protein: CASSVPDSRRSGNTIYF
V gene: TRBV7-9; CDR3 protein: CASSRGVRPYEQYF
V gene: TRBV28; CDR3 protein: CASSLIISTVGEQFF
V gene: TRBV7-9; CDR3 protein: CASSPAGAMVTQYF
V gene: TRBV11-2; CDR3 protein: CASSLLAGARRETQYF
V gene: TRBV14; CDR3 protein: CASSSSAPYNEQFF
V gene: TRBV7-9; CDR3 protein: CASSPRISGANVLTF
V gene: TRBV29-1; CDR3 protein: CSVELQGDGGYTF
V gene: TRBV19; CDR3 protein: CASSSGTSGRASTDTQYF
V gene: TRBV19; CDR3 protein: CASSPIYGDREYSGANVLTF
V gene: TRBV28; CDR3 protein: CASNKVGLGTEAFF
V gene: TRBV18; CDR3 protein: CASSPGLAVTDTQYF
V gene: TRBV4-2; CDR3 protein: CASSPLSSGTHNEQFF
V gene: TRBV2; CDR3 protein: CASRGTGAIREKLFF
V gene: TRBV27; CDR3 protein: CASSSRQGFHEQYF
V gene: TRBV5-1; CDR3 protein: CASRGASDEQYF
V gene: TRBV30; CDR3 protein: CAWSELGGVEQFF
V gene: TRBV27; CDR3 protein: CASSLSSPAETQYF
V gene: TRBV27; CDR3 protein: CATRLAGGNNEQFF
V gene: TRBV27; CDR3 protein: CASSSQGAYNYGYTF
V gene: TRBV18; CDR3 protein: CASSPGQEMNTEAFF
V gene: TRBV27; CDR3 protein: CASSLGPSWEQYF
V gene: TRBV2; CDR3 protein: CASLGRRTEAFF
V gene: TRBV27; CDR3 protein: CASSFSSANQPQHF
V gene: TRBV4-1; CDR3 protein: CASSQILGEEQFF
V gene: TRBV2; CDR3 protein: CASRTWTGRYEQYF
V gene: TRBV25-1; CDR3 protein: CASSEKGVRSYEQYF
V gene: TRBV11-2; CDR3 protein: CASSFAYEQFF
V gene: TRBV27; CDR3 protein: CASSLPDNIQYF
V gene: TRBV7-6; CDR3 protein: CASSPGTSGRMGHNEQFF
V gene: TRBV29-1; CDR3 protein: CSVPGMGGEQYF
V gene: TRBV7-9; CDR3 protein: CASSWSSEQYF
V gene: TRBV9; CDR3 protein: CASSAGTSGSYETQYF
V gene: TRBV6-1; CDR3 protein: CASSERTGWNTGELFF
V gene: TRBV6-1; CDR3 protein: CASSELSVSAQHF
V gene: TRBV7-9; CDR3 protein: CASSLDSTDTQYF
V gene: TRBV4-1; CDR3 protein: CASSQGWTGDTDTQYF
V gene: TRBV29-1; CDR3 protein: CSYDQDTQYF
V gene: TRBV6-5; CDR3 protein: CASSSTGNQPQHF
V gene: TRBV5-8; CDR3 protein: CASSLEGRAYEQYF